The TCR beta chain under discussion was sequenced for a study of blood T cells in healthy people across ages. Study-level findings and limits: Expanded clonotype changes were possibly confounded by unknown donor CMV status. Versus aged donors, long-lived donors had higher diversity and more naive CD4+ cells.

Concerning this clonotype itself: Its antigen is unidentified.

The CDR3 is 14 residues long. V was clipped by 5 bases and J by 2 bases, with 12 bases between them. In germline, CDR1 is SGHTA, CDR2 FQGNSA. A second PCR of about 7 to 12 cycles used a sample-barcoded 5' primer and a J-beta primer mix. TCRdb re-called the 5' RACE reads through MiXCR, storing one row per CDR3 protein. The sample includes 1.5 million to 2 million distinct CDR3 sequences, about 39% of them seen just once. The gene calls are TRBV7-2 and TRBJ2-5; D is unresolved. This sequence was found in a human donor in good health. The sequencing sample was made of blood. CDR3 in amino acids: CASSLSRVQETQYF. CDR3 coding DNA: TGTGCCAGCAGCCTCTCTAGAGTACAAGAGACCCAGTACTTC.